This T cell receptor beta chain comes out of a study of blood T cell repertoires in COVID-19. Using immunoSEQ multiplex PCR, the repertoire was profiled, and TCRdb retains in-frame clones only, with some absent. The table has under 75,000 clones, 85% to 90% seen once. Input material: peripheral blood. This TCR was recovered from a man aged 50 or older with active COVID-19.

Here the CDR3 DNA reads TGTGCCAGCAGTCAACGACAGGGTGGGAGAGAGACGGATGGCTACACCTTC. It encodes CASSQRQGGRETDGYTF. The chain carries TRBV6-6 and TRBJ1-2; 7 bases map to TRBD1. V trimming: 5 bases; J trimming: 6 bases; junction bases outside the gene matches: 18. The V gene's germline CDR1 is MNHNY and CDR2 SVGAGI (reference sequence). The CDR3 extends over 17 amino acids.